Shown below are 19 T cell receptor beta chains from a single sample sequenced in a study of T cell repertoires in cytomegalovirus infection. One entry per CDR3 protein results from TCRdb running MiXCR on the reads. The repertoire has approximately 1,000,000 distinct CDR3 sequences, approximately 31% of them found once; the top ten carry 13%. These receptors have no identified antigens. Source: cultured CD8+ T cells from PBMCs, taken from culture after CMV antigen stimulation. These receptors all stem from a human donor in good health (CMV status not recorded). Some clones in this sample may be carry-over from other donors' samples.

The CDR3 reads CSAVQGAEAFF. Here the CDR3 DNA reads TGCAGTGCCGTCCAGGGAGCTGAAGCTTTCTTT. The chain combines TRBV20-1 with TRBJ1-1, with D possibly TRBD1 on 5 matching bases. This CDR3 comprises 11 residues. From germline, CDR1 is DFQATT and CDR2 SNEGSKA (reference sequence). With 6 bases removed from V and 6 bases from J, the gap between germline ends came to 11 bases.

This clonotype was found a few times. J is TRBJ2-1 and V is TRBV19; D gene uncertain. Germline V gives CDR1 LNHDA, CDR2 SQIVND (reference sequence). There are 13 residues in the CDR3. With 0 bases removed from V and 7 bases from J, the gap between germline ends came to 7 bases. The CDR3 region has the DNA TGTGCCAGTAGTATAGATCCCGGGAATGAGCAGTTCTTC. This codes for CASSIDPGNEQFF.

The DNA of the CDR3 is TGTGCCATCAGTGCGGGACAATCCTACAATGAGCAGTTCTTC. Its protein is CAISAGQSYNEQFF. The chain combines TRBV10-3 with TRBJ2-1; a weak D match, TRBD1 (6 bases). Germline CDR1 reads ENHRY; CDR2 reads SYGVKD. Between the trimmed V and J ends, which lost 4 bases and 1 base, there was a span of 8 bases. There are 14 residues in the CDR3.

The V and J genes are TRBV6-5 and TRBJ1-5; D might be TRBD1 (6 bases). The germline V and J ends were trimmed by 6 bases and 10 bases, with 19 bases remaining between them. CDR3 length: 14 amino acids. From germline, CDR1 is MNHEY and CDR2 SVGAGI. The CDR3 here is CASRTPDRSQPQHF. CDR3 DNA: TGTGCCAGCAGGACCCCGGACAGATCTCAACCCCAGCATTTT.

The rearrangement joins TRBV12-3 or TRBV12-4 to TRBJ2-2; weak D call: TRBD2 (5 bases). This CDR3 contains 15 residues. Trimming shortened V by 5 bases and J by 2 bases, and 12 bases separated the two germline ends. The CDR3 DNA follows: TGTGCCAGCAGTCCCGAGCGGCTAAACACCGGGGAGCTGTTTTTT. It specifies CASSPERLNTGELFF.

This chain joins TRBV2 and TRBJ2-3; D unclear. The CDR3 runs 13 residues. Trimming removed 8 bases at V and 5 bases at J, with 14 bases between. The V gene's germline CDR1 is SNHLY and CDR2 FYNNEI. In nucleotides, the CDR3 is TGTGCCAGCGGTGGGTTACCACGAGATACGCAGTATTTT. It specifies CASGGLPRDTQYF.

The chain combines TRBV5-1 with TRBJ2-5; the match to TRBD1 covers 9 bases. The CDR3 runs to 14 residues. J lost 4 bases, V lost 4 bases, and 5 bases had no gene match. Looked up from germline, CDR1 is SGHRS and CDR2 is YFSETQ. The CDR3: CASSPRDRAETQYF. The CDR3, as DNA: TGCGCCAGCAGCCCCCGGGACAGGGCAGAGACCCAGTACTTC.

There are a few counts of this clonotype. DNA for the CDR3: TGTGCCAGCAGCTTCGAAGGCTCATACGGCGAGACCCAGTACTTC. Protein: CASSFEGSYGETQYF. This sequence joins TRBV7-9 and TRBJ2-5; D unclear. Germline V gene sequence: CDR1 SEHNR, CDR2 FQNEAQ (reference sequence). The germline V and J ends were trimmed by 3 bases and 5 bases, with 16 bases remaining between them. This CDR3 is 15 amino acids long.

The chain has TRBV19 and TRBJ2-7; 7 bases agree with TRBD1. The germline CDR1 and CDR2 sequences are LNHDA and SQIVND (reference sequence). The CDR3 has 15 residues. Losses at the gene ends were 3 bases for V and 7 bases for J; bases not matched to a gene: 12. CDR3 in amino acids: CASSIIRDRLREQYF. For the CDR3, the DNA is TGTGCCAGTAGTATCATTCGGGACAGATTGAGGGAGCAGTACTTC. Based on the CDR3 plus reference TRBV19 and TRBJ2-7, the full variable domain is DGGITQSPKYLFRKEGQNVTLSCEQNLNHDAMYWYRQDPGQGLRLIYYSQIVNDFQKGDIAEGYSVSREKKESFPLTVTSAQKNPTAFYLCASSIIRDRLREQYFGPGTRLTVT.

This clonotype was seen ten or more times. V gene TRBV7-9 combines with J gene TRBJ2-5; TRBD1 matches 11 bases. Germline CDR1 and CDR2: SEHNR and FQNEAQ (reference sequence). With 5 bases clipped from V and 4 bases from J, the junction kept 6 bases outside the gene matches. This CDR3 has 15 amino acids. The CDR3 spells CASSTPDRGRETQYF. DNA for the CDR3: TGTGCCAGCAGCACCCCGGACAGGGGGCGAGAGACCCAGTACTTC.

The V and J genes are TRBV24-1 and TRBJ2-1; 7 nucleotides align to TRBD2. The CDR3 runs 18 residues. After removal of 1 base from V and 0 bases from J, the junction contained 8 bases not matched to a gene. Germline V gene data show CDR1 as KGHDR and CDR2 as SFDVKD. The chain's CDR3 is CATSDLSGAPFSYNEQFF. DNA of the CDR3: TGTGCCACCAGTGATTTAAGCGGGGCCCCCTTCTCCTACAATGAGCAGTTCTTC.

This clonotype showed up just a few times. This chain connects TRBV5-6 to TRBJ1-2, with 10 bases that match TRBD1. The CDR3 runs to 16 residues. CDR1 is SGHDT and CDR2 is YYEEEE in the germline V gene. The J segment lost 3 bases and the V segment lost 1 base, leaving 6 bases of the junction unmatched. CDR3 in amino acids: CASSLPDRGLDYGYTF. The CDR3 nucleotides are TGTGCCAGCAGCTTGCCAGACAGGGGGCTCGACTATGGCTACACCTTC.

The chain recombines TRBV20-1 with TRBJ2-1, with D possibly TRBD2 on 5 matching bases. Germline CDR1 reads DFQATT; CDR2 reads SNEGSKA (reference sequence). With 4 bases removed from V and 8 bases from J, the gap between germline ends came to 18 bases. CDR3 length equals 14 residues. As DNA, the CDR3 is TGCAGTGCTAATAGTAAGCGGTCATACGATGAGCAGTTCTTC. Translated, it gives CSANSKRSYDEQFF.

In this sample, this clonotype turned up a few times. CDR3 nucleotide sequence: TGTGCCACCAGCCCCGGCTCCCAGGGGCATGAGCAGTTCTTC. Translating gives CATSPGSQGHEQFF. This chain links TRBV15 with TRBJ2-1; a weak D match, TRBD1 (6 bases). The CDR3 contains 14 residues. The V gene's germline CDR1 is LNHNV and CDR2 YYDKDF (reference sequence). Trimming removed 5 bases from V and 8 bases from J, with 16 bases in between.

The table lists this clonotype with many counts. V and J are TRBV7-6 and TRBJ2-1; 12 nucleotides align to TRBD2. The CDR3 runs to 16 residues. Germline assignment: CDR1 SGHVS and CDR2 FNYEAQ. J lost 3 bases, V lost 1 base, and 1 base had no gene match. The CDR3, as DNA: TGTGCCAGCAGCTTAGAGACTAGCGGGGGCTACAATGAGCAGTTCTTC. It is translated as CASSLETSGGYNEQFF.

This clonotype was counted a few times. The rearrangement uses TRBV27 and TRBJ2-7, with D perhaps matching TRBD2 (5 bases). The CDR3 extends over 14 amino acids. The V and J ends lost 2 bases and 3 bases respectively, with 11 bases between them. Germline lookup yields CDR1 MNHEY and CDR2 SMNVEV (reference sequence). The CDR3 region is CASSLRGLVYEQYF. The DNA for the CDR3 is TGTGCCAGCAGTTTAAGAGGGTTGGTCTACGAGCAGTACTTC.

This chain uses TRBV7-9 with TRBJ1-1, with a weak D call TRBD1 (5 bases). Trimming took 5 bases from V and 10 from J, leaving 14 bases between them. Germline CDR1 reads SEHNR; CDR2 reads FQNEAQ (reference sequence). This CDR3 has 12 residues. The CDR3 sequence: CASSPQQVRAFF. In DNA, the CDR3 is TGTGCCAGCAGCCCCCAACAGGTACGAGCTTTCTTT.

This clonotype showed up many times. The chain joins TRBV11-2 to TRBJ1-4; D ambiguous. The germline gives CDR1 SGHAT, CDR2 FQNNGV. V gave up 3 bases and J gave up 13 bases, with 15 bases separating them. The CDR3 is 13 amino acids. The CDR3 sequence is CASSFVNKSSLFF. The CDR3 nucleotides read TGTGCCAGCAGCTTCGTGAATAAGTCATCACTGTTTTTT.

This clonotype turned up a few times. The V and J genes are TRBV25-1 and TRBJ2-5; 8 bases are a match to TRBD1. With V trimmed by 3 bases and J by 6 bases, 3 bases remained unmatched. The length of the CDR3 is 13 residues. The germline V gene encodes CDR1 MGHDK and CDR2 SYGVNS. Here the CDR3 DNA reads TGTGCCAGCAGTGAGACAGGGGTCAAGACCCAGTACTTC. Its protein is CASSETGVKTQYF.